This TCR beta chain was documented in a study of blood T cell repertoires in COVID-19. Study at large: The study drew acute and convalescent COVID-19 samples from the United States, Italy and Spain.

Using immunoSEQ multiplex PCR, the repertoire was profiled, and TCRdb retains in-frame clones only, with some absent. This table has 15,000 to 20,000 clones, approximately 85% appearing once. V was trimmed by 5 bases and J by 5 bases, leaving 14 bases between them. This CDR3 is 14 amino acids long. Germline-derived CDR1 and CDR2 are SEHNR and FQNEAQ (reference sequence). This receptor was taken from a middle-aged man with active or convalescent COVID-19. The chain is built from TRBV7-9 and TRBJ2-3; perhaps TRBD1 as D (5 bases). The sample was peripheral blood. CDR3 DNA: TGTGCCAGCAGCCGCGGAACAGGAGAAGATACGCAGTATTTT. The encoded protein is CASSRGTGEDTQYF.